Described below is a single TCR beta chain sequence and its context. Data came from immunoSEQ multiplex PCR; TCRdb stores just in-frame clones and leaves some out. The data hold 55,000 to 75,000 clones, with roughly 94% observed a single time. This record comes from a study of technical replicates of blood from a few donors. Looked up from germline, CDR1 is MNHNY and CDR2 is SVGAGI (reference sequence). This CDR3 comprises 14 residues. The V segment lost 4 bases and the J segment 3 bases; nucleotides outside the gene matches: 0. Input material: PBMCs. The V gene is TRBV6-6, the J gene TRBJ2-2, with 9 bases identical to TRBD2. This sequence was found in a human donor in good health. Some clones in this sample may be carry-over from other donors' samples. The CDR3 DNA reads TGTGCCAGCAGTTTAGCGGGAGACACCGGGGAGCTGTTTTTT. As protein: CASSLAGDTGELFF.